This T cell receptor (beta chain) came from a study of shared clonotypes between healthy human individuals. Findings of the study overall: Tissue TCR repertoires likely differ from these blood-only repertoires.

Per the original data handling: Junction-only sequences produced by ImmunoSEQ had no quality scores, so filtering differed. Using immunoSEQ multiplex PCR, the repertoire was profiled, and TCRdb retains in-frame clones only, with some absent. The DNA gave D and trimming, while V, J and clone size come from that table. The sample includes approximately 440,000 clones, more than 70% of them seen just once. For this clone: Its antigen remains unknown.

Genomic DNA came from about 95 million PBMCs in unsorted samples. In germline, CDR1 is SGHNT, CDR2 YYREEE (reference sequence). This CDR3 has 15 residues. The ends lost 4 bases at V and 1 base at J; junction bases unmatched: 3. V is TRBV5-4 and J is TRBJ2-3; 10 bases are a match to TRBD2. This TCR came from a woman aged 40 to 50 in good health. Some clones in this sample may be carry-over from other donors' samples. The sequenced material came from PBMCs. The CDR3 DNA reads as TGTGCCAGCAGCGTAGCGGGAGGTGGCACAGATACGCAGTATTTT. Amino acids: CASSVAGGGTDTQYF.